The 2 T cell receptor beta chains below all came from one sample that was sequenced in a study of OX40 agonist ivuxolimab in advanced cancers. TCRdb keeps only in-frame clones here, not all; method: immunoSEQ multiplex PCR. The table includes about 54,000 clones, about 80% detected once. The sequences come from CD4+ or CD8+ T cells sorted from blood, collected in a trial of the OX40 agonist ivuxolimab. The receptor set was obtained from an adult with an advanced solid tumor such as melanoma, head and neck, liver or kidney cancer.

The rearrangement uses TRBV6-6 and TRBJ1-5; 8 bases are a match to TRBD1. The CDR3 sequence is 14 residues long. CDR1 is MNHNY, CDR2 SVGAGI, per germline (reference sequence). With 6 bases clipped from V and 5 bases from J, the junction kept 6 bases outside the gene matches. CDR3: CASRVTGGDQPQHF. In DNA form, the CDR3 reads TGTGCCAGCAGGGTAACAGGGGGAGATCAGCCCCAGCATTTT.

This sequence joins TRBV18 and TRBJ2-2, with a weak D call TRBD1 (8 bases). The CDR3 totals 12 residues. Germline loops: CDR1 KGHSH, CDR2 LQKENI. The V end lost 3 bases, the J end lost 13 bases, and 12 bases lay between the germline ends. The CDR3 loop is CASSPDREGLFF. In DNA form, the CDR3 reads TGTGCCAGCTCACCGGACAGGGAGGGGCTGTTTTTT.